The clone carrying this T cell receptor beta chain has a count of ten or more. Time point: patch test 2, 6 weeks after DPC sensitization. Treatment indicated: therapeutic diphenylcyclopropenone sensitization with weekly scalp DPC. TCRdb itself ran the RACE reads through MiXCR, one entry per CDR3 protein. The table records about 40,000 distinct CDR3 sequences, around 3.2% of them present only once. After removal of 5 bases from V and 2 bases from J, the junction contained 5 bases not matched to a gene. The CDR3 spans 14 residues. Germline CDR1 is SSHAT and CDR2 is FNYEAQ (reference sequence). This specimen comes from a study of human T cells and chemical hapten exposure. Turning to the study itself: 2% DPC applied to an approximately 2 cm by approximately 2 cm arm area sensitized donors.

The clonotype comes from a middle-aged man with alopecia areata. Some clones in this sample may be carry-over from other donors' samples. The specimen comprised whole blood, sampled in connection with sensitization to the hapten diphenylcyclopropenone (DPC). This chain uses TRBV7-7 with TRBJ2-5, with 7 bases that match TRBD1. The CDR3 is CASSVTGTQETQYF. As DNA, the CDR3 is TGTGCCAGCAGCGTGACAGGGACACAAGAGACCCAGTACTTC.